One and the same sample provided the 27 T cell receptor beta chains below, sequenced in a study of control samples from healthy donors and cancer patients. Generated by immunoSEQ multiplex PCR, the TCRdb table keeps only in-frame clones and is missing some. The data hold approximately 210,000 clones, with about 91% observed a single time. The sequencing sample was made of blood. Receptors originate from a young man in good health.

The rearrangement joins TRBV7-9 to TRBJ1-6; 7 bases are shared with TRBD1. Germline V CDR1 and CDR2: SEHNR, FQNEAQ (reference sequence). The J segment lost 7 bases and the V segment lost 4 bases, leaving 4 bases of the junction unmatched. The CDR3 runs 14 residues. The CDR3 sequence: CASSSTGNNSPLHF. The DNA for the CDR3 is TGTGCCAGCAGCTCGACAGGGAACAATTCACCCCTCCACTTT. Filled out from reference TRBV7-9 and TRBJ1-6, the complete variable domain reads DTGVSQNPRHKITKRGQNVTFRCDPISEHNRLYWYRQTLGQGPEFLTYFQNEAQLEKSRLLSDRFSAERPKGSFSTLEIQRTEQGDSAMYLCASSSTGNNSPLHFGNGTRLTVT.

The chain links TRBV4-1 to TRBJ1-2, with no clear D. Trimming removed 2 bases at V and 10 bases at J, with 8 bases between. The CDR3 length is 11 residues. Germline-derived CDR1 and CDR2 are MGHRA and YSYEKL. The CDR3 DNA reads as TGCGCCAGCAGCCAAAACGCCTTCTACACCTTC. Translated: CASSQNAFYTF.

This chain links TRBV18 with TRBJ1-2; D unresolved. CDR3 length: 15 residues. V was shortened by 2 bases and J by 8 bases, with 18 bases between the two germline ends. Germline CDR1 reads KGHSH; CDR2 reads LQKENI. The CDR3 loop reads CASSPVAGKEAGYTF. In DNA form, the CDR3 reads TGTGCCAGCTCACCAGTCGCCGGGAAGGAGGCCGGCTACACCTTC.

The CDR3 DNA reads as TGTGCCAGCAGAGGACAGAGCTCCTATAATTCACCCCTCCACTTT. Protein: CASRGQSSYNSPLHF. The genes are TRBV27 and TRBJ1-6, with TRBD1 as a possible D gene (6 bases). Germline V gene data show CDR1 as MNHEY and CDR2 as SMNVEV (reference sequence). The CDR3 is 15 residues long. Trimming removed 6 bases from V and 0 bases from J, with 9 bases in between.

The CDR3 DNA follows: TGCAGCGTTGAGGGGGGCCCTGGGGCCAACGTCCTGACTTTC. Protein: CSVEGGPGANVLTF. The V and J genes are TRBV29-1 and TRBJ2-6, with D perhaps matching TRBD1 or TRBD2 (6 bases each). This CDR3 has 14 amino acids. Germline V CDR1 and CDR2: SQVTM, ANQGSEA. Trimming left V 3 bases short and J 2 bases short, with 8 bases between.

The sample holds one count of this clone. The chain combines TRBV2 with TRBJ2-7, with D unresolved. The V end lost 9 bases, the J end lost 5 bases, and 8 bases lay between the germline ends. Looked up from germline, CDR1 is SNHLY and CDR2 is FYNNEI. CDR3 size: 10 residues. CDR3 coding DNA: TGTGCCAGTGGCCCCAACGAGCAGTACTTC. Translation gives CASGPNEQYF.

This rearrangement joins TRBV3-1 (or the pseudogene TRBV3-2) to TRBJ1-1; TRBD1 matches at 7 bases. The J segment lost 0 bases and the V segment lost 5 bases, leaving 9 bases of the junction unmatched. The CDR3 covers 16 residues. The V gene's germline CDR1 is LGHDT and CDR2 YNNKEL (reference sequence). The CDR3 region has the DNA TGTGCCAGCAGCTCACAGAACAGGGGAGTGAACACTGAAGCTTTCTTT. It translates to CASSSQNRGVNTEAFF.

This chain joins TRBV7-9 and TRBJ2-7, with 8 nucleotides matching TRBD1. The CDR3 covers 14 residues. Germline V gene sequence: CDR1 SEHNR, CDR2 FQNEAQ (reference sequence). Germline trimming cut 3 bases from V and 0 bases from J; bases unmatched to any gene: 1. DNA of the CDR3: TGTGCCAGCAGCTTTCAGGGGGCCTCCTACGAGCAGTACTTC. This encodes CASSFQGASYEQYF.

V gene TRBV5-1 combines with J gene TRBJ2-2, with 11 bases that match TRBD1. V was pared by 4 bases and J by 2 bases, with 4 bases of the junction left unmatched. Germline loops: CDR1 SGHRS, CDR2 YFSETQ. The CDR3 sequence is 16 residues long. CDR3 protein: CASSEGQGANTGELFF. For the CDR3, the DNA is TGCGCCAGCAGCGAAGGACAGGGGGCCAACACCGGGGAGCTGTTTTTT. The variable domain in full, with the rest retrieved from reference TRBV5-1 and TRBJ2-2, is KAGVTQTPRYLIKTRGQQVTLSCSPISGHRSVSWYQQTPGQGLQFLFEYFSETQRNKGNFPGRFSGRQFSNSRSEMNVSTLELGDSALYLCASSEGQGANTGELFFGEGSRLTVL.

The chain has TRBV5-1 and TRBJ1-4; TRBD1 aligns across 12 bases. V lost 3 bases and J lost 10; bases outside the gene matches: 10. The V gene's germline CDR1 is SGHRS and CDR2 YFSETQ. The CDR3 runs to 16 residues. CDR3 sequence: CASSSASGTGGGKLFF. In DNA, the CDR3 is TGCGCCAGCAGCTCGGCGTCCGGGACAGGGGGCGGAAAACTGTTTTTT.

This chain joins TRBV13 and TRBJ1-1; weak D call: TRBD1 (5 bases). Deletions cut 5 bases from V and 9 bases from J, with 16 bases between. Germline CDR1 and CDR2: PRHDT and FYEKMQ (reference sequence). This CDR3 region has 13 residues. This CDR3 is CASSGAGSLKAFF. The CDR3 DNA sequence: TGTGCCAGCAGCGGGGCGGGGAGCCTTAAAGCTTTCTTT.

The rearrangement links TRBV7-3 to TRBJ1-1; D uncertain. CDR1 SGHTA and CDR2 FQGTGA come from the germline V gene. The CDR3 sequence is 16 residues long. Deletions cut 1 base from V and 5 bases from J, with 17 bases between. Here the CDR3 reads CASSLMHSTSPTEAFF. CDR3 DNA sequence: TGTGCCAGCAGCTTAATGCACTCCACCTCACCTACTGAAGCTTTCTTT.

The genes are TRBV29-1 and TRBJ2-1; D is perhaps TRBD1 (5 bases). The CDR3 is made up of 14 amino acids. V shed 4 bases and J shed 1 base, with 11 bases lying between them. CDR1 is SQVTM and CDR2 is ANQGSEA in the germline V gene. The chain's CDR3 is CSVVVQGSYNEQFF. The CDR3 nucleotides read TGCAGCGTTGTCGTCCAGGGTTCCTACAATGAGCAGTTCTTC.

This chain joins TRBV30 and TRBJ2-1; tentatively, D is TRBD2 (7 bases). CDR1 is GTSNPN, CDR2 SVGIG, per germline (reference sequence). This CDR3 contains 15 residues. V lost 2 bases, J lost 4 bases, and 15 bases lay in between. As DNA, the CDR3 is TGTGCCTGGAGTCTACGGGGGGCTCAGTACAATGAGCAGTTCTTC. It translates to CAWSLRGAQYNEQFF.

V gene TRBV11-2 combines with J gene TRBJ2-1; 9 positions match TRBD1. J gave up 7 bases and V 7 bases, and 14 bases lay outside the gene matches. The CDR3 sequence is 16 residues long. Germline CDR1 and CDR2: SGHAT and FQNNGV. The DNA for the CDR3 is TGTGCCAGCACCCAAAGGGACAGGGAGGGTGGGAATGAGCAGTTCTTC. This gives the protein CASTQRDREGGNEQFF.

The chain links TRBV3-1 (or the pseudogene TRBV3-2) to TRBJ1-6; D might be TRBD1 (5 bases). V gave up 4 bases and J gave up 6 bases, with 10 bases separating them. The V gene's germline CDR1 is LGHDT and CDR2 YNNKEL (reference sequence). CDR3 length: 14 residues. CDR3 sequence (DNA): TGTGCCAGCAGCCTTGGGGGGGGTAATTCACCCCTCCACTTT. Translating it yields CASSLGGGNSPLHF.

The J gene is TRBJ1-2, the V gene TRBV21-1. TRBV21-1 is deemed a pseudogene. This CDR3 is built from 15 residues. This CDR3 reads CASSKGGEGTYGYTF. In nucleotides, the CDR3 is TGTGCCAGCAGCAAAGGGGGAGAGGGAACCTATGGCTACACCTTC.

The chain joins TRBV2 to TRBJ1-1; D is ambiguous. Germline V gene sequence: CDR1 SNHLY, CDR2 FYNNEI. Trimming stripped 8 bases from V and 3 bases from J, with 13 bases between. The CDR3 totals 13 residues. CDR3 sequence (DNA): TGTGCCAGCTTTAGGGAGGTGGACACTGAAGCTTTCTTT. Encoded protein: CASFREVDTEAFF. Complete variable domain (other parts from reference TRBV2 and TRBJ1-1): EPEVTQTPSHQVTQMGQEVILRCVPISNHLYFYWYRQILGQKVEFLVSFYNNEISEKSEIFDDQFSVERPDGSNFTLKIRSTKLEDSAMYFCASFREVDTEAFFGQGTRLTVV.

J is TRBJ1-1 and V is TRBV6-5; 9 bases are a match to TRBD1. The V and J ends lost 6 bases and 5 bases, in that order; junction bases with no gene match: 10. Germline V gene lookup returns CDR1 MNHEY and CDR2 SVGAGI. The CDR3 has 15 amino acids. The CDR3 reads CASRETGTGTTEAFF. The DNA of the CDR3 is TGTGCCAGCAGAGAGACCGGGACAGGGACGACTGAAGCTTTCTTT.

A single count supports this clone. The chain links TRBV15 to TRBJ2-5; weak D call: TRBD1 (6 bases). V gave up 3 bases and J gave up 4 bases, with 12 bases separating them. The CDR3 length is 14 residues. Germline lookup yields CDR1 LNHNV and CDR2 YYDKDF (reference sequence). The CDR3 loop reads CATSSWGRGETQYF. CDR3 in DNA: TGTGCCACCAGCAGCTGGGGGCGTGGAGAGACCCAGTACTTC. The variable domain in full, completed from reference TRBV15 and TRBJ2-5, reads DAMVIQNPRYQVTQFGKPVTLSCSQTLNHNVMYWYQQKSSQAPKLLFHYYDKDFNNEADTPDNFQSRRPNTSFCFLDIRSPGLGDTAMYLCATSSWGRGETQYFGPGTRLLVL.

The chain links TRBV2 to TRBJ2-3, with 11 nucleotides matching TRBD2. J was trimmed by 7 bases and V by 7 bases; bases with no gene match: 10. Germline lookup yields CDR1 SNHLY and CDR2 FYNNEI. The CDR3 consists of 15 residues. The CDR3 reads CASIPTSGGPNTQYF. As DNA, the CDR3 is TGTGCCAGCATTCCAACTAGCGGGGGCCCGAATACGCAGTATTTT.

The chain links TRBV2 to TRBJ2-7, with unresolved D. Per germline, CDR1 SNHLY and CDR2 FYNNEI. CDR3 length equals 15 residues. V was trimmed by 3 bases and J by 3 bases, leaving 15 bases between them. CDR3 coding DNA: TGTGCCAGCAGTGATGAAGGACCGCCCTTCTACGAGCAGTACTTC. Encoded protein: CASSDEGPPFYEQYF. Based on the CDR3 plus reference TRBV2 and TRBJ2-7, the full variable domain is EPEVTQTPSHQVTQMGQEVILRCVPISNHLYFYWYRQILGQKVEFLVSFYNNEISEKSEIFDDQFSVERPDGSNFTLKIRSTKLEDSAMYFCASSDEGPPFYEQYFGPGTRLTVT.

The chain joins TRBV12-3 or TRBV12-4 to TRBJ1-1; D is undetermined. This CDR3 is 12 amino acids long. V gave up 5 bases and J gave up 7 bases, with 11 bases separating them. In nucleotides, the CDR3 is TGTGCCAGCAGTCGGGGAGTCGGTGAAGCTTTCTTT. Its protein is CASSRGVGEAFF.

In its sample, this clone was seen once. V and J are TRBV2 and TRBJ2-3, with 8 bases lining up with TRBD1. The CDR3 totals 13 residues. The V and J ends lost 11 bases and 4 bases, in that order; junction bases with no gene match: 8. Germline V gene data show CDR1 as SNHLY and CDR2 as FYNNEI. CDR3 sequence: CAGRQGRPDTQYF. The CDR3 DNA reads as TGTGCCGGCCGACAGGGGCGGCCAGATACGCAGTATTTT. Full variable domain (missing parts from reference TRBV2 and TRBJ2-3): EPEVTQTPSHQVTQMGQEVILRCVPISNHLYFYWYRQILGQKVEFLVSFYNNEISEKSEIFDDQFSVERPDGSNFTLKIRSTKLEDSAMYFCAGRQGRPDTQYFGPGTRLTVL.

The CDR3 region has the DNA TGTGCCAGCAGCTTAGCTGGCGACTCCTACAATGAGCAGTTCTTC. It yields the protein CASSLAGDSYNEQFF. The rearrangement joins TRBV11-2 to TRBJ2-1; D ambiguous. The ends were cut back, 1 base at V and 0 bases at J, with 7 bases in the middle. CDR1 and CDR2 (germline): SGHAT, FQNNGV. The CDR3 has 15 amino acids.

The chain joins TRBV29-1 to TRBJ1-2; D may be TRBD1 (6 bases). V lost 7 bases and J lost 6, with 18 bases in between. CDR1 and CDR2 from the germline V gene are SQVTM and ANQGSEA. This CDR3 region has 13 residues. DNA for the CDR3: TGCAGCGCCAGAGTCAGGACAGTAAATGGCTACACCTTC. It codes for CSARVRTVNGYTF. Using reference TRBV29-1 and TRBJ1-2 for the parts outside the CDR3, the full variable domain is SAVISQKPSRDICQRGTSLTIQCQVDSQVTMMFWYRQQPGQSLTLIATANQGSEATYESGFVIDKFPISRPNLTFSTLTVSNMSPEDSSIYLCSARVRTVNGYTFGSGTRLTVV.

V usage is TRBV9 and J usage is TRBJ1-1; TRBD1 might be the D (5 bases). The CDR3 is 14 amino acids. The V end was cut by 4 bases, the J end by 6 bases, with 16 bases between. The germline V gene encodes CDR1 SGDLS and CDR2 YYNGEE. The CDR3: CASSRGGGWAEAFF. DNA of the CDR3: TGTGCCAGCAGCCGCGGTGGGGGGTGGGCTGAAGCTTTCTTT.